The 21 T cell receptor beta chains below all came from one sample that was sequenced in a study of T cell responses to AZD1222 COVID-19 vaccine. Here immunoSEQ multiplex PCR was the method, and the copy in TCRdb shows in-frame clones only, minus some. In the table there are tens of thousands of clones, 80% to 90% of which are singletons. The sequences come from peripheral blood, collected 28 days after the second AZD1222 dose. These receptors originate from an adult who received the AZD1222 COVID-19 vaccine.

This chain connects TRBV18 to TRBJ1-1; D gene uncertain. Trimming shortened V by 2 bases and J by 0 bases, and 10 bases separated the two germline ends. The V gene's germline CDR1 is KGHSH and CDR2 LQKENI. The CDR3 contains 15 residues. Here the CDR3 reads CASSPTRALNTEAFF. The CDR3 DNA reads as TGTGCCAGCTCACCAACCCGAGCTCTGAACACTGAAGCTTTCTTT.

This chain links TRBV11-2 with TRBJ2-1; tentatively, D is TRBD1 (5 bases). Germline assignment: CDR1 SGHAT and CDR2 FQNNGV. Between the trimmed V and J ends, which lost 3 bases and 8 bases, there was a span of 20 bases. This CDR3 is 16 amino acids long. In nucleotides, the CDR3 is TGTGCCAGCAGCTTTACTGGGAACAATTTACAGGATGAGCAGTTCTTC. Translated, it gives CASSFTGNNLQDEQFF.

The count of this clone is one. This rearrangement joins TRBV7-3 to TRBJ1-2; 10 bases line up with TRBD1. The V segment lost 5 bases and the J segment 7 bases; nucleotides outside the gene matches: 16. The germline CDR1 and CDR2 sequences are SGHTA and FQGTGA. This CDR3 comprises 17 residues. CDR3 protein: CASSPMGTGVFTSGYTF. CDR3 DNA: TGTGCCAGCAGCCCCATGGGGACAGGGGTTTTTACATCTGGCTACACCTTC.

This clone is a singleton in its sample. CDR3 region: CASSPRQGPSYEQYF. DNA of the CDR3: TGTGCCAGCAGCCCCCGACAGGGGCCCTCCTACGAGCAGTACTTC. The V and J genes are TRBV16 and TRBJ2-7, with 8 bases fitting TRBD1. Losses at the gene ends were 4 bases for V and 0 bases for J; bases not matched to a gene: 5. The CDR3 covers 15 residues. Germline V gene sequence: CDR1 KGHSY, CDR2 FQNENV.

This clone appeared a single time. The J gene is TRBJ2-5, the V gene TRBV25-1; either TRBD1 or TRBD2 may supply D (5 bases each). The CDR3 is 17 residues long. Germline V gene lookup returns CDR1 MGHDK and CDR2 SYGVNS. Deletions cut 1 base from V and 0 bases from J, with 15 bases between. The CDR3 DNA reads as TGTGCCAGCAGTGAATTCGTGGGACGAAAGTACCAAGAGACCCAGTACTTC. Translated: CASSEFVGRKYQETQYF.

The chain links TRBV7-3 to TRBJ1-1; weak D call: TRBD1 (6 bases). Trimming stripped 1 base from V and 2 bases from J, with 23 bases between. Germline values: CDR1 SGHTA, CDR2 FQGTGA. The CDR3 has 19 residues. The CDR3 bases are TGTGCCAGCAGCTTAATGGACAGCGTAAATCCTGTGGCCAACACTGAAGCTTTCTTT. It yields the protein CASSLMDSVNPVANTEAFF. Looking up the rest from reference TRBV7-3 and TRBJ1-1 gives the full variable domain: GAGVSQTPSNKVTEKGKYVELRCDPISGHTALYWYRQSLGQGPEFLIYFQGTGAADDSGLPNDRFFAVRPEGSVSTLKIQRTERGDSAVYLCASSLMDSVNPVANTEAFFGQGTRLTVV.

This chain uses TRBV27 with TRBJ1-5, with TRBD1 matching over 8 bases. The CDR3 extends over 16 amino acids. Looked up from germline, CDR1 is MNHEY and CDR2 is SMNVEV (reference sequence). V shed 6 bases and J 4 bases; nucleotides not matched to a gene: 11. CDR3 amino acids: CASRLRQGLPNQPQHF. CDR3 DNA: TGTGCCAGCAGGCTACGACAGGGGCTACCTAATCAGCCCCAGCATTTT.

V usage is TRBV24-1 and J usage is TRBJ2-3; TRBD1 or TRBD2 may be the D gene (5 bases each). Germline CDR1 reads KGHDR; CDR2 reads SFDVKD. The CDR3 runs to 14 residues. V was shortened by 11 bases and J by 0 bases, with 14 bases between the two germline ends. DNA of the CDR3: TGTGCCATCCACTCGGGGCTGAGCACAGATACGCAGTATTTT. Translated: CAIHSGLSTDTQYF.

V usage is TRBV11-2 and J usage is TRBJ2-5; D gene unclear. The V and J ends lost 1 base and 5 bases respectively, with 5 bases between them. The V gene's germline CDR1 is SGHAT and CDR2 FQNNGV. The CDR3 has 12 residues. Written as DNA, the CDR3 is TGTGCCAGCAGCTTAGCGAAGGAGACCCAGTACTTC. This encodes CASSLAKETQYF.

The CDR3 spells CASSFRQTPYNEQFF. The CDR3 region has the DNA TGTGCCAGCTCATTCCGACAGACCCCATACAATGAGCAGTTCTTC. The chain carries TRBV18 and TRBJ2-1, with D possibly being TRBD1 (5 bases). The CDR3 is 15 residues long. From germline, CDR1 is KGHSH and CDR2 LQKENI. The V end lost 5 bases, the J end lost 4 bases, and 15 bases lay between the germline ends. Variable domain in full (rest from reference TRBV18 and TRBJ2-1): NAGVMQNPRHLVRRRGQEARLRCSPMKGHSHVYWYRQLPEEGLKFMVYLQKENIIDESGMPKERFSAEFPKEGPSILRIQQVVRGDSAAYFCASSFRQTPYNEQFFGPGTRLTVL.

The chain uses TRBV19 and TRBJ2-7, with D perhaps TRBD1 or TRBD2 (6 bases each). CDR1 and CDR2 (germline): LNHDA, SQIVND (reference sequence). Trimming cost V 0 bases and J 3 bases, with 9 bases left between them. This CDR3 is built from 14 residues. The CDR3 DNA is TGTGCCAGTAGTATAGATGAGGGGGGCTACGAGCAGTACTTC. Translated, it gives CASSIDEGGYEQYF.

This clone was observed once. This chain links TRBV11-2 with TRBJ2-7, with TRBD1 identical over 7 bases. Germline CDR1 is SGHAT and CDR2 is FQNNGV. The CDR3 covers 12 residues. With 5 bases clipped from V and 6 bases from J, the junction kept 4 bases outside the gene matches. The CDR3 region is CASSQTGSEQYF. CDR3 DNA: TGTGCCAGCAGCCAGACAGGGTCCGAGCAGTACTTC.

This chain connects TRBV19 to TRBJ2-5; 7 bases are shared with TRBD2. CDR3 length: 16 amino acids. The trim removed 8 bases at V and 1 base at J, leaving 13 bases unmatched. Germline CDR1 LNHDA, CDR2 SQIVND (reference sequence). The CDR3 here is CASQSSQRGPQETQYF. The CDR3, as DNA: TGTGCCAGTCAGTCATCTCAGCGGGGACCCCAAGAGACCCAGTACTTC. Looking up the rest from reference TRBV19 and TRBJ2-5 gives the full variable domain: DGGITQSPKYLFRKEGQNVTLSCEQNLNHDAMYWYRQDPGQGLRLIYYSQIVNDFQKGDIAEGYSVSREKKESFPLTVTSAQKNPTAFYLCASQSSQRGPQETQYFGPGTRLLVL.

This clone appeared once. The chain employs TRBV23-1 and TRBJ2-7; 10 positions agree with TRBD1. TRBV23-1 is given ORF status, its function remaining uncertain. The ends lost 3 bases at V and 3 bases at J; junction bases unmatched: 23. The CDR3 runs 21 residues. The CDR3 here is CASSHPRGGTGDHPTHYEQYF. The CDR3 region has the DNA TGCGCCAGCAGTCACCCCCGCGGGGGGACAGGGGATCATCCCACCCACTACGAGCAGTACTTC.

V is TRBV5-1 and J is TRBJ2-2, with 7 nucleotides matching TRBD1. The CDR3 sequence is 16 residues long. The ends lost 4 bases at V and 4 bases at J; junction bases unmatched: 10. The germline V gene has CDR1 SGHRS and CDR2 YFSETQ. The CDR3 reads CASSPSGTEGTGELFF. CDR3 DNA sequence: TGCGCCAGCAGCCCTTCCGGGACAGAGGGCACCGGGGAGCTGTTTTTT.

This chain joins TRBV3-1 (or the pseudogene TRBV3-2) and TRBJ2-5; tentatively, D is TRBD1 (5 bases). CDR3 length equals 15 residues. In germline, CDR1 is LGHDT, CDR2 YNNKEL (reference sequence). The V end lost 0 bases, the J end lost 3 bases, and 11 bases lay between the germline ends. This chain's CDR3 is CASSQDSGLKETQYF. The CDR3 bases are TGTGCCAGCAGCCAAGATTCAGGGCTAAAAGAGACCCAGTACTTC.

This chain links TRBV19 with TRBJ1-2, with a weak D call TRBD1 (6 bases). V lost 3 bases to trimming and J lost 4 bases, with 15 bases between them. This CDR3 region has 15 residues. Germline lookup yields CDR1 LNHDA and CDR2 SQIVND (reference sequence). The CDR3, as DNA: TGTGCCAGTAGTATCAATAACAGGGTTGGCTATGGCTACACCTTC. This codes for CASSINNRVGYGYTF.

This chain uses TRBV5-1 with TRBJ2-7; D uncertain. Germline CDR1 is SGHRS and CDR2 is YFSETQ. The CDR3 is made up of 14 amino acids. V lost 4 bases to trimming and J lost 1 base, with 12 bases between them. CDR3 residues: CASSLEKGSYEQYF. The CDR3 nucleotides read TGCGCCAGCAGCCTGGAAAAGGGATCCTACGAGCAGTACTTC.

The CDR3 DNA reads as TGCGCCAGCAGCCCGGGGCGATTTGCAGTCTACAATGAGCAGTTCTTC. Protein: CASSPGRFAVYNEQFF. The chain couples TRBV5-1 to TRBJ2-1; the D call may be TRBD1 or TRBD2 (5 bases each). Trimming shortened V by 4 bases and J by 3 bases, and 17 bases separated the two germline ends. The CDR3 is made up of 16 amino acids. Per the germline V gene, CDR1 is SGHRS and CDR2 is YFSETQ.

The sample holds a few counts of this clone. V gene TRBV4-1 combines with J gene TRBJ2-7, with 9 bases matching TRBD2. Germline V CDR1 and CDR2: MGHRA, YSYEKL. The J segment lost 5 bases and the V segment lost 1 base, leaving 3 bases of the junction unmatched. The CDR3 covers 14 residues. The CDR3 coding sequence is TGCGCCAGCAGCCAAGGGGTAGCGGGAGACGAGCAGTACTTC. Translating it yields CASSQGVAGDEQYF.

Here the CDR3 reads CASTPPLSPDEQYF. The CDR3 DNA reads as TGTGCCAGCACCCCCCCCCTGTCTCCAGACGAGCAGTACTTC. The V call is TRBV7-9, the J call TRBJ2-7; no firm D call. The germline V gene encodes CDR1 SEHNR and CDR2 FQNEAQ (reference sequence). Trimming removed 7 bases at V and 5 bases at J, with 18 bases between. The CDR3 is 14 amino acids.